These 18 T cell receptor beta chains came from one sample sequenced in a study of T-cell reconstitution after alpha-beta-depleted transplantation in children. Preparation of the TCRbeta library was carried out with unique molecular identifiers. Using its own MiXCR run on the PCR reads, TCRdb lists one record per CDR3 protein. The sample carries 580,000 or so distinct CDR3 sequences, 23% recorded once. The sequencing used PBMCs, mostly from graft donor cells, collected 360 days after TCRalphabeta/CD19-depleted stem cell transplant. Receptors were obtained from a boy in the first two years of life who had a stem cell transplant for acute myeloid leukemia, so the T cells may come from the graft donor.

The chain combines TRBV20-1 with TRBJ2-3; D remains unclear. Germline V gives CDR1 DFQATT, CDR2 SNEGSKA (reference sequence). V was clipped by 5 bases and J by 6 bases, with 15 bases between them. The CDR3 has 13 residues. For the CDR3, the DNA is TGCAGTGCTCCGTTAGACCCGGCGGATACGCAGTATTTT. Translated: CSAPLDPADTQYF.

This chain joins TRBV11-2 and TRBJ2-5; D is unresolved. The CDR3 covers 11 residues. The germline V gene encodes CDR1 SGHAT and CDR2 FQNNGV. V was cut by 2 bases and J by 9 bases, with 7 bases left in between. The CDR3 protein is CASSLTRSQYF. As DNA, the CDR3 is TGTGCCAGCAGCTTAACGCGATCCCAGTACTTC. Full variable domain (remainder filled in from reference TRBV11-2 and TRBJ2-5): EAGVAQSPRYKIIEKRQSVAFWCNPISGHATLYWYQQILGQGPKLLIQFQNNGVVDDSQLPKDRFSAERLKGVDSTLKIQPAKLEDSAVYLCASSLTRSQYFGPGTRLLVL.

The rearrangement uses TRBV6-2 or TRBV6-3 and TRBJ2-3, with a weak D call TRBD1 (6 bases). The V end was cut by 3 bases, the J end by 3 bases, with 19 bases between. Per the germline V gene, CDR1 is MNHEY and CDR2 is SVGEGT. The CDR3 totals 17 residues. The CDR3 coding sequence is TGTGCCAGCAGTTATCCCGGGACCAAGGGGACAACAGATACGCAGTATTTT. It codes for CASSYPGTKGTTDTQYF.

This clonotype was observed many times. This chain joins TRBV4-3 and TRBJ2-4, with 7 bases that match TRBD2. The CDR3 length is 17 residues. The germline CDR1 and CDR2 sequences are LGHNA and YSLEER. Trimming took 0 bases from V and 6 from J; bases not matched to a gene: 11. CDR3 sequence reads: CASSQDLRGRAGNIQYF. The CDR3 nucleotides are TGCGCCAGCAGCCAAGATTTACGAGGGAGGGCAGGAAACATTCAGTACTTC.

This clonotype was seen at least ten times. The rearrangement links TRBV5-7 to TRBJ2-2; 7 positions match TRBD1. TRBV5-7 is noted as an ORF with a role that remains uncertain. V was clipped by 4 bases and J by 0 bases; unmatched bases: 3. The CDR3 is 15 residues long. Here the CDR3 DNA reads TGTGCCAGCAGCCGGACAGGCTCGAACACCGGGGAGCTGTTTTTT. Translating gives CASSRTGSNTGELFF.

The V and J genes are TRBV5-1 and TRBJ2-4, with D hard to call. This CDR3 comprises 15 residues. With 0 bases removed from V and 2 bases from J, the gap between germline ends came to 9 bases. Germline V gene lookup returns CDR1 SGHRS and CDR2 YFSETQ. In nucleotides, the CDR3 is TGCGCCAGCAGCTTGGGATTGATTTCCAAAAACATTCAGTACTTC. Amino acids: CASSLGLISKNIQYF.

This clonotype was picked up a small number of times. The chain joins TRBV20-1 to TRBJ1-6; D is ambiguous. This CDR3 region has 14 residues. Germline assignment: CDR1 DFQATT and CDR2 SNEGSKA (reference sequence). V gave up 1 base and J gave up 5 bases, with 9 bases separating them. In DNA, the CDR3 is TGCAGTGCTAGAGGGTCTTGGGATAATTCACCCCTCCACTTT. This gives the protein CSARGSWDNSPLHF.

The V gene is TRBV10-3, the J gene TRBJ2-7; perhaps D is TRBD1 or TRBD2 (5 bases each). V was clipped by 6 bases and J by 2 bases, with 17 bases between them. The germline V gene encodes CDR1 ENHRY and CDR2 SYGVKD. The length of the CDR3 is 15 residues. CDR3 coding DNA: TGTGCCATCAGAGACGAGGGACGGTCTACCTACGAGCAGTACGTC. Translation gives CAIRDEGRSTYEQYV.

The table lists this clonotype with many counts. This chain joins TRBV29-1 and TRBJ1-5, with a weak D call TRBD1 (5 bases). This CDR3 comprises 14 residues. With 1 base removed from V and 10 bases from J, the gap between germline ends came to 17 bases. Germline V gene data show CDR1 as SQVTM and CDR2 as ANQGSEA. For the CDR3, the DNA is TGCAGCGTTGAAGGGGTGGTAGAGGGGAGACCCCAGCATTTT. Amino acids: CSVEGVVEGRPQHF.

The chain couples TRBV12-3 or TRBV12-4 to TRBJ2-5, with D perhaps matching TRBD1 or TRBD2 (5 bases each). The length of the CDR3 is 14 residues. V was cut by 4 bases and J by 4 bases, with 13 bases left in between. The CDR3 loop reads CASSYFEGIETQYF. The CDR3 region has the DNA TGTGCCAGCAGTTATTTTGAGGGGATAGAGACCCAGTACTTC.

There are a few counts of this clonotype. V gene TRBV29-1 combines with J gene TRBJ1-2; D might be TRBD1 (5 bases). The CDR3 has 15 amino acids. Per the germline V gene, CDR1 is SQVTM and CDR2 is ANQGSEA. The germline V and J ends were trimmed by 0 bases and 4 bases, with 15 bases remaining between them. CDR3 in amino acids: CSVEEPRDAFYGYTF. The CDR3 DNA sequence: TGCAGCGTTGAAGAGCCCCGGGACGCATTCTATGGCTACACCTTC.

The chain couples TRBV15 to TRBJ1-5, with D unresolved. CDR3 length: 14 residues. Trimming removed 0 bases at V and 0 bases at J, with 3 bases between. Looked up from germline, CDR1 is LNHNV and CDR2 is YYDKDF (reference sequence). CDR3 bases: TGTGCCACCAGCAGAGATAGTAGCAATCAGCCCCAGCATTTT. Translating gives CATSRDSSNQPQHF.

This CDR3 is CASSPGTSAYEQYF. The DNA for the CDR3 is TGTGCCAGCAGCCCTGGGACTAGCGCCTACGAGCAGTACTTC. This chain connects TRBV13 to TRBJ2-7; TRBD2 agrees at 10 bases. CDR3 size: 14 residues. V lost 5 bases and J lost 2; bases outside the gene matches: 3. Germline loops: CDR1 PRHDT, CDR2 FYEKMQ (reference sequence).

This clonotype has ten or more counts. The chain recombines TRBV29-1 with TRBJ2-1, with TRBD1 identical over 7 bases. After removal of 6 bases from V and 7 bases from J, the junction contained 3 bases not matched to a gene. This CDR3 has 11 residues. In germline, CDR1 is SQVTM, CDR2 ANQGSEA. CDR3 DNA sequence: TGCAGCGTGGGGACAGCTAATGAGCAGTTCTTC. Translating it yields CSVGTANEQFF.

This clonotype was picked up many times. This chain connects TRBV7-2 to TRBJ2-1; 11 bases map to TRBD2. V lost 6 bases and J lost 8; bases outside the gene matches: 9. The germline gives CDR1 SGHTA, CDR2 FQGNSA. The CDR3 length is 15 residues. CDR3 loop: CASRPTGTSGDEQFF. The CDR3 DNA is TGTGCCAGCAGGCCAACCGGGACTAGCGGCGATGAGCAGTTCTTC.

This clonotype has at least ten counts. The gene calls are TRBV7-2 and TRBJ1-2; no reliable D call. CDR3 length: 16 residues. V lost 1 base, J lost 0 bases, and 12 bases lay in between. Germline values: CDR1 SGHTA, CDR2 FQGNSA. CDR3: CASSLEASATNYGYTF. As DNA, the CDR3 is TGTGCCAGCAGCTTAGAAGCGTCGGCTACTAACTATGGCTACACCTTC.

The chain recombines TRBV6-5 with TRBJ2-5, with D possibly called TRBD1 or TRBD2 (6 bases each). V was shortened by 3 bases and J by 5 bases, with 13 bases between the two germline ends. The CDR3 sequence is 14 residues long. Germline CDR1 is MNHEY and CDR2 is SVGAGI. The DNA for the CDR3 is TGTGCCAGCAGTTATGAAAGGGGGGTCGAGACCCAGTACTTC. Amino acid sequence: CASSYERGVETQYF.

The rearrangement joins TRBV12-3 or TRBV12-4 to TRBJ1-3; no firm D call. The CDR3 is 15 residues long. V was shortened by 3 bases and J by 0 bases, with 9 bases between the two germline ends. CDR3 nucleotide sequence: TGTGCCAGCAGTTTTTATCCCGACTCTGGAAACACCATATATTTT. Translated: CASSFYPDSGNTIYF.